The clone carrying this T cell receptor (beta chain) has a single count. Antigen specificity is unknown. This entry belongs to a study of OX40 agonist ivuxolimab in advanced cancers. Study information: The mean age was 60 years, ranging from about 20 to 79, with around four fifths of participants male. A history of anti-PD-1, anti-PD-L1 or anti-CTLA-4 therapy was acceptable, and over 35% had some. Broader study findings: Both blood CD4+ and CD8+ T cells showed clonal growth by week 6 at 0.1 to 3.0 mg/kg. Among the lowest levels of clonal expansion were found in partial responders at 0.1-3.0 mg/kg.

The repertoire was sequenced with immunoSEQ multiplex PCR; TCRdb's copy has only in-frame clones and lacks some. Seen here are roughly 97,000 clones, 85% to 90% observed once, and the top ten hold more than 5.5%. The specimen was CD4+ or CD8+ T cells sorted from blood, collected in a trial of the OX40 agonist ivuxolimab. The clonotype was recovered from an adult with an advanced solid tumor such as melanoma, head and neck, liver or kidney cancer.

The CDR3 region is CASSEAGATGETQYF. CDR3 DNA: TGTGCCAGCAGTGAAGCGGGAGCCACGGGAGAGACCCAGTACTTC. The chain carries TRBV2 and TRBJ2-5; TRBD2 is a possible D gene (5 bases). The CDR3 contains 15 residues. With 0 bases removed from V and 4 bases from J, the gap between germline ends came to 12 bases. Germline values: CDR1 SNHLY, CDR2 FYNNEI. Supplemented by reference TRBV2 and TRBJ2-5, the full variable domain reads EPEVTQTPSHQVTQMGQEVILRCVPISNHLYFYWYRQILGQKVEFLVSFYNNEISEKSEIFDDQFSVERPDGSNFTLKIRSTKLEDSAMYFCASSEAGATGETQYFGPGTRLLVL.